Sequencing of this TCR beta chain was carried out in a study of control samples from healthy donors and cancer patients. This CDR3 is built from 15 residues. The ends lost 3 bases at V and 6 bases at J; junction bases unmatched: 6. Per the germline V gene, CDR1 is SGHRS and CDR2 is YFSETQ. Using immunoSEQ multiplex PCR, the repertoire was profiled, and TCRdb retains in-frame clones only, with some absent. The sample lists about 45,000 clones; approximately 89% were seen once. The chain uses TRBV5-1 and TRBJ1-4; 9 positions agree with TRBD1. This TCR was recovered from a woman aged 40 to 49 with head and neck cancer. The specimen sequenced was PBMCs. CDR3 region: CASSWGTGLDEKLFF. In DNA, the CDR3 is TGCGCCAGCAGCTGGGGGACAGGGTTGGATGAAAAACTGTTTTTT.